Below are 21 T cell receptor beta chains sequenced from a single sample in a study of vaccination effects on CD4 cells after COVID-19. Using immunoSEQ multiplex PCR, the repertoire was profiled, and TCRdb retains in-frame clones only, with some absent. The sample lists tens of thousands of clones; about two thirds were seen once. These TCRs are of unknown antigen specificity. Antigen-specific CD4+ T cells were first expanded with viral peptide pools by the ViraFEST assay and only then sequenced. Once cultured for nine to ten days, the cells underwent separation to obtain CD4+ T cells. The study found no prior SARS-CoV-2 infection in the vaccine recipients, who tested negative for nucleocapsid antibodies. Sequencing used CD4+ T cells from PBMCs cultured with HCoV-OC43 spike peptides, obtained before COVID-19 vaccination. The subset denotes: HCoV-OC43 spike overlapping peptide pool stimulation. The receptors come from a human donor who received a COVID-19 vaccine.

The chain uses TRBV19 and TRBJ2-7; D is uncertain. Per the germline V gene, CDR1 is LNHDA and CDR2 is SQIVND (reference sequence). This CDR3 has 15 residues. The ends were cut back, 6 bases at V and 10 bases at J, with 25 bases in the middle. The CDR3 loop is CASSPPEQQSRVQYF. In DNA, the CDR3 is TGTGCCAGTAGCCCCCCCGAGCAACAAAGCCGGGTTCAGTACTTC.

This clone appeared a few times. The chain recombines TRBV5-1 with TRBJ1-1; tentatively, D is TRBD1 (5 bases). The CDR3 is 17 amino acids. CDR1 and CDR2 from the germline V gene are SGHRS and YFSETQ. V dropped 7 bases and J dropped 0 bases, with 22 bases sitting between them. CDR3 nucleotides: TGCGCCAGCGGCCGAGGGACGGGGTTCTCGATGAACACTGAAGCTTTCTTT. This codes for CASGRGTGFSMNTEAFF.

V and J are TRBV9 and TRBJ2-1, with TRBD1 matching 10 bases. The V gene end was trimmed by 0 bases and the J gene end by 0 bases; junction bases not matched to a gene: 0. Germline loops: CDR1 SGDLS, CDR2 YYNGEE. There are 16 residues in the CDR3. The DNA of the CDR3 is TGTGCCAGCAGCGTAGGGGACAGGGGCTCCTACAATGAGCAGTTCTTC. The encoded protein is CASSVGDRGSYNEQFF.

The CDR3 region is CASSPTGTGRNEQYF. The CDR3 DNA reads as TGTGCCAGCTCACCCACGGGGACAGGGAGGAACGAGCAGTACTTC. The rearrangement links TRBV18 to TRBJ2-7; 9 bases are shared with TRBD1. V was clipped by 3 bases and J by 5 bases; unmatched bases: 8. Germline CDR1 and CDR2: KGHSH and LQKENI. This CDR3 has 15 residues.

The V call is TRBV3-1 (or the pseudogene TRBV3-2), the J call TRBJ1-2; TRBD1 aligns across 10 bases. The V and J ends lost 5 bases and 6 bases, in that order; junction bases with no gene match: 12. The CDR3 length is 16 residues. CDR1 and CDR2 from the germline V gene are LGHDT and YNNKEL (reference sequence). Here the CDR3 reads CASSIRTGGDSHGYTF. The CDR3 DNA reads TGTGCCAGCAGCATTCGGACAGGGGGAGACTCTCATGGCTACACCTTC.

This clone has just one count. The rearrangement links TRBV9 to TRBJ2-1; 8 bases agree with TRBD1. The junction had 11 bases not matched to a gene; V was cut back by 3 bases and J by 3 bases. This CDR3 region has 17 residues. The germline CDR1 and CDR2 sequences are SGDLS and YYNGEE. In DNA form, the CDR3 reads TGTGCCAGCAGCGAGCAGGGGGCCCAATCTTTCTACAATGAGCAGTTCTTC. It yields the protein CASSEQGAQSFYNEQFF.

The chain combines TRBV9 with TRBJ1-2; the match to TRBD1 covers 8 bases. The CDR3 runs 16 residues. Per the germline V gene, CDR1 is SGDLS and CDR2 is YYNGEE. V was clipped by 3 bases and J by 1 base; unmatched bases: 8. The DNA of the CDR3 is TGTGCCAGCAGCGGGAGACAGGGGCGGAATAACTATGGCTACACCTTC. It translates to CASSGRQGRNNYGYTF.

The chain carries TRBV30 and TRBJ2-3, with D uncertain. Germline CDR1 and CDR2: GTSNPN and SVGIG (reference sequence). The CDR3 has 21 amino acids. V was shortened by 5 bases and J by 2 bases, with 35 bases between the two germline ends. CDR3 sequence: CAWVLSLLLKYYGVNTDTQYF. The CDR3 nucleotides are TGTGCCTGGGTCCTTTCTCTTCTTCTAAAATACTATGGGGTAAACACAGATACGCAGTATTTT.

In its sample, this clone was seen a few times. This chain links TRBV12-3 or TRBV12-4 with TRBJ1-2; D perhaps matches TRBD1 (6 bases). Trimming left V 6 bases short and J 10 bases short, with 15 bases between. The CDR3 totals 12 residues. CDR3: CASRTGGEDYTF. CDR3 bases: TGTGCCAGCAGGACAGGAGGGGAAGACTACACCTTC.

The genes are TRBV3-1 (or the pseudogene TRBV3-2) and TRBJ2-7; 7 bases line up with TRBD1. The CDR3 consists of 15 residues. Trimming took 0 bases from V and 3 from J; bases not matched to a gene: 5. Germline V gene data show CDR1 as LGHDT and CDR2 as YNNKEL (reference sequence). CDR3 residues: CASSQETGMRYEQYF. CDR3 DNA: TGTGCCAGCAGCCAAGAGACAGGGATGCGCTACGAGCAGTACTTC.

This clone was detected only a few times. The chain is built from TRBV7-9 and TRBJ2-3, with D unclear. Per germline, CDR1 SEHNR and CDR2 FQNEAQ (reference sequence). There are 14 residues in the CDR3. Trimming took off 3 bases at V and 1 base at J, with 8 bases between the two ends. CDR3 in amino acids: CASSFGERTDTQYF. In DNA, the CDR3 is TGTGCCAGCAGCTTCGGAGAACGCACAGATACGCAGTATTTT. The whole variable domain, filled in from reference TRBV7-9 and TRBJ2-3, reads DTGVSQNPRHKITKRGQNVTFRCDPISEHNRLYWYRQTLGQGPEFLTYFQNEAQLEKSRLLSDRFSAERPKGSFSTLEIQRTEQGDSAMYLCASSFGERTDTQYFGPGTRLTVL.

The chain combines TRBV6-2 or TRBV6-3 with TRBJ2-3; perhaps TRBD2 as D (6 bases). Germline V gene data show CDR1 as MNHEY and CDR2 as SVGEGT. This CDR3 region has 17 residues. V lost 2 bases, J lost 3 bases, and 18 bases lay in between. The chain's CDR3 is CASSYPPGSGRTDTQYF. CDR3 in DNA: TGTGCCAGCAGTTACCCCCCCGGTAGCGGAAGGACAGATACGCAGTATTTT.

This rearrangement joins TRBV28 to TRBJ2-1, with D unresolved. The length of the CDR3 is 15 residues. CDR1 and CDR2 (germline): MDHEN, SYDVKM. Trimming removed 6 bases from V and 0 bases from J, with 12 bases in between. CDR3 nucleotides: TGTGCCAGCAGAACCGGGTCCTACTCCTACAATGAGCAGTTCTTC. As protein: CASRTGSYSYNEQFF.

This chain uses TRBV19 with TRBJ2-2; D could derive from TRBD1 or TRBD2 (5 bases each). With 5 bases removed from V and 9 bases from J, the gap between germline ends came to 25 bases. This CDR3 has 17 residues. Germline CDR1 LNHDA, CDR2 SQIVND (reference sequence). This CDR3 is CASSGEWGIEGSRELFF. In DNA, the CDR3 is TGTGCCAGTAGTGGCGAATGGGGAATCGAGGGGTCCCGGGAGCTGTTTTTT.

The count of this clone is one. The V gene is TRBV5-1, the J gene TRBJ1-2; D is possibly TRBD1 (6 bases). This CDR3 has 15 residues. The V end lost 4 bases, the J end lost 4 bases, and 17 bases lay between the germline ends. Germline values: CDR1 SGHRS, CDR2 YFSETQ. The CDR3 here is CASSPGGGLLYGYTF. The CDR3 coding sequence is TGCGCCAGCAGCCCCGGAGGGGGACTTCTCTATGGCTACACCTTC.

V usage is TRBV9 and J usage is TRBJ2-1; 11 bases map to TRBD2. This CDR3 comprises 16 residues. Looked up from germline, CDR1 is SGDLS and CDR2 is YYNGEE. V shed 3 bases, J shed 5 bases, and the junction held 7 bases outside the gene matches. This CDR3 is CASSAETSGTHNEQFF. The CDR3 DNA reads TGTGCCAGCAGCGCCGAGACTAGCGGGACCCACAATGAGCAGTTCTTC.

This clone was found a few times. This chain uses TRBV3-1 (or the pseudogene TRBV3-2) with TRBJ1-6, with D unresolved. Trimming took off 3 bases at V and 8 bases at J, with 5 bases between the two ends. Germline CDR1 reads LGHDT; CDR2 reads YNNKEL (reference sequence). The CDR3 has 12 residues. CDR3 nucleotides: TGTGCCAGCAGCCATCTTGATTCACCCCTCCACTTT. This translates into CASSHLDSPLHF.

The chain combines TRBV19 with TRBJ2-7; possibly TRBD1 or TRBD2 for D (5 bases each). Per the germline V gene, CDR1 is LNHDA and CDR2 is SQIVND (reference sequence). V dropped 3 bases and J dropped 3 bases, with 15 bases sitting between them. The CDR3 runs 15 residues. The CDR3: CASSIVFGGDYEQYF. As DNA, the CDR3 is TGTGCCAGTAGTATCGTCTTTGGGGGTGACTACGAGCAGTACTTC.

The chain carries TRBV30 and TRBJ2-1; TRBD2 matches 12 bases. Germline V gene data show CDR1 as GTSNPN and CDR2 as SVGIG (reference sequence). The CDR3 has 16 amino acids. The trim removed 4 bases at V and 7 bases at J, leaving 11 bases unmatched. CDR3 sequence: CAWTLAGGPSVNEQFF. Here the CDR3 DNA reads TGTGCCTGGACTCTAGCGGGAGGGCCCTCGGTAAATGAGCAGTTCTTC.

The chain has TRBV28 and TRBJ2-7; D is perhaps TRBD1 or TRBD2 (6 bases each). The CDR3 consists of 16 residues. Per germline, CDR1 MDHEN and CDR2 SYDVKM. Trimming took 6 bases from V and 0 from J, leaving 18 bases between them. The CDR3 coding sequence is TGTGCCAGCAGCTCTAGGTCCGGGGGCCTCTCCTACGAGCAGTACTTC. Amino acid sequence: CASSSRSGGLSYEQYF.

This clone occurred a few times. V and J are TRBV5-1 and TRBJ2-1, with D perhaps given as TRBD1 or TRBD2 (6 bases each). The CDR3 length is 15 residues. Trimming removed 4 bases at V and 6 bases at J, with 17 bases between. CDR1 and CDR2 from the germline V gene are SGHRS and YFSETQ. This CDR3 reads CASSPGGPGGNEQFF. The CDR3 coding sequence is TGCGCCAGCAGCCCCGGGGGCCCCGGCGGCAATGAGCAGTTCTTC.